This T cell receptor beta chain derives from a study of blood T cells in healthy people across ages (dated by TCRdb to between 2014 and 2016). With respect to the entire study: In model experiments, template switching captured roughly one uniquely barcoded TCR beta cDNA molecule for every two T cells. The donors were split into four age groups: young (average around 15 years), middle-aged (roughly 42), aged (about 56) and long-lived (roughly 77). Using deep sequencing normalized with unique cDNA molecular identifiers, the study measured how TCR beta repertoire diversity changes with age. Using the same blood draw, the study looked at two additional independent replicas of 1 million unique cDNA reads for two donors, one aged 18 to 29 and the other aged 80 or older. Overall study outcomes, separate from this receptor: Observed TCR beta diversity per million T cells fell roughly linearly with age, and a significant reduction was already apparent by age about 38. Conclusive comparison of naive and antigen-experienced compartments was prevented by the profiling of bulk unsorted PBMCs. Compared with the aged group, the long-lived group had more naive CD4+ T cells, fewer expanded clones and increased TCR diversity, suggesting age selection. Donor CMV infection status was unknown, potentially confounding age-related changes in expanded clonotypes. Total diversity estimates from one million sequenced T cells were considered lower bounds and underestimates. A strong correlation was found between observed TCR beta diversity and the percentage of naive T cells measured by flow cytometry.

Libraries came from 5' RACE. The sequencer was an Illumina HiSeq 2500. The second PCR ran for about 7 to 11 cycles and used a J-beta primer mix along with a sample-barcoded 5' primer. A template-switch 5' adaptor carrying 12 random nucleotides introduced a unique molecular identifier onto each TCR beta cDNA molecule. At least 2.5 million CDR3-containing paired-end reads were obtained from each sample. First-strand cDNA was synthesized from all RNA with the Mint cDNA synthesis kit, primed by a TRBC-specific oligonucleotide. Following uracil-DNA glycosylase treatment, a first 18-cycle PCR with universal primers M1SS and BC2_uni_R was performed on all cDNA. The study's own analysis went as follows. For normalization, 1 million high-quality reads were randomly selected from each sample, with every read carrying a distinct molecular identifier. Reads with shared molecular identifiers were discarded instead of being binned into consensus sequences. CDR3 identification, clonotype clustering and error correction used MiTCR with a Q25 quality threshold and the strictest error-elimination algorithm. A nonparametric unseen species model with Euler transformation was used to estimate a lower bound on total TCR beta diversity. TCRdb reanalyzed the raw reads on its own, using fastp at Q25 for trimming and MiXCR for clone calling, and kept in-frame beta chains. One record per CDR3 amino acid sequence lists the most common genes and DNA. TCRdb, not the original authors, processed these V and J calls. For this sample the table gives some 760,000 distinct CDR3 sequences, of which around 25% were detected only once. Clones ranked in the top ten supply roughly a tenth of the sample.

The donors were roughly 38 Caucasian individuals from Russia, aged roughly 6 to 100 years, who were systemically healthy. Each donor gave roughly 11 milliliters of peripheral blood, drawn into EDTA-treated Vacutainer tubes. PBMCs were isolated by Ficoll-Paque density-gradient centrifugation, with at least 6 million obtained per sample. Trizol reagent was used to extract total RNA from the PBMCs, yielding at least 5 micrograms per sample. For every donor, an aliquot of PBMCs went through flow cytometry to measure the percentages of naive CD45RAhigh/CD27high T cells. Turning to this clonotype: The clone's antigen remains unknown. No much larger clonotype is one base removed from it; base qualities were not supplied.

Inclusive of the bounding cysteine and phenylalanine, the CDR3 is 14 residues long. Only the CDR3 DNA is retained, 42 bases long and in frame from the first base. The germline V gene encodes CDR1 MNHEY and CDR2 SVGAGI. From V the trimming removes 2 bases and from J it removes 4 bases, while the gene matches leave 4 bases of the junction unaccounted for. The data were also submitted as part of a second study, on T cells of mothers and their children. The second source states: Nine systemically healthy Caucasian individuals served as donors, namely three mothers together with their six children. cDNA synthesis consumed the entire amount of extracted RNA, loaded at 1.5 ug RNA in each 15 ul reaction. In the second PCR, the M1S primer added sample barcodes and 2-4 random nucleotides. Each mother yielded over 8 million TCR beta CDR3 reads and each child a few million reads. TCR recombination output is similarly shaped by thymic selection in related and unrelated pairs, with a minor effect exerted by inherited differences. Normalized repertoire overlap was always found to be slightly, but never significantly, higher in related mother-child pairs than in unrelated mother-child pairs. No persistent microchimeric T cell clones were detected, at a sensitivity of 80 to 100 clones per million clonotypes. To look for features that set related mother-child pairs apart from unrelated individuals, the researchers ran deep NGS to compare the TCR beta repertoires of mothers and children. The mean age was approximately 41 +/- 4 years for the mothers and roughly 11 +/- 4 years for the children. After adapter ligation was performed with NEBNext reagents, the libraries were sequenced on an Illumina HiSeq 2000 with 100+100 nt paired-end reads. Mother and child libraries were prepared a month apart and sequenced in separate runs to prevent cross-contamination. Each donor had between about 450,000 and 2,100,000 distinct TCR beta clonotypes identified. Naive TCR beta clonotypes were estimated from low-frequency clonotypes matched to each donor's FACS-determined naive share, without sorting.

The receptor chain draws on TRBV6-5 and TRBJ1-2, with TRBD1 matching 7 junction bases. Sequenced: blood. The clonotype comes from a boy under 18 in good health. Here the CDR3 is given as CASSYDRDSYGYTF. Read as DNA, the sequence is TGTGCCAGCAGTTACGACCGGGACAGCTATGGCTACACCTTC.